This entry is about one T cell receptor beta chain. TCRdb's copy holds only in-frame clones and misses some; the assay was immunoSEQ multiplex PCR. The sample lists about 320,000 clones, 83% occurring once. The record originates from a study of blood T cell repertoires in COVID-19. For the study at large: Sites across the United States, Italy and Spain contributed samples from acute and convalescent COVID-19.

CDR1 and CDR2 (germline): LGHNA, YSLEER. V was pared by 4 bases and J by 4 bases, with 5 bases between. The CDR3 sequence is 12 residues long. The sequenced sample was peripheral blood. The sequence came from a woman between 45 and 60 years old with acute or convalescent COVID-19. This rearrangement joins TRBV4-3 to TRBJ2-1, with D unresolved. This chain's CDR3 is CASSLRYNEQFF. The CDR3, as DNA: TGCGCCAGCAGCCTTAGATACAATGAGCAGTTCTTC.